This T cell receptor (beta chain) is from a study of blood T cell repertoires in COVID-19. For the study at large: The cDNA or gDNA used as material had been derived from T cells, B-cell-depleted T cells, or PBMCs.

The V end was cut by 2 bases, the J end by 5 bases, with 18 bases between. Germline V gene data show CDR1 as SGHTA and CDR2 as FQGTGA. The CDR3 is 16 residues long. In the original analysis: Researchers report that nucleated cell counts were estimated from reference gene primer amplification. Sequenced by immunoSEQ multiplex PCR; TCRdb stores in-frame clones only, minus some. V, J and clone size are those of that table, while D and trimming were read from the DNA. The table records about 240,000 clones, about 87% of them present only once. Specimen: peripheral blood. The rearrangement joins TRBV7-3 to TRBJ1-1, with a possible D match to TRBD1 (5 bases). The sequence derives from a woman aged 70-85 years with active or convalescent COVID-19. The CDR3 DNA reads TGTGCCAGCAGCTTAGTACCGCAGGGTATGGGAACTGAAGCTTTCTTT. Protein product: CASSLVPQGMGTEAFF. The whole variable domain, filled in from reference TRBV7-3 and TRBJ1-1, reads GAGVSQTPSNKVTEKGKYVELRCDPISGHTALYWYRQSLGQGPEFLIYFQGTGAADDSGLPNDRFFAVRPEGSVSTLKIQRTERGDSAVYLCASSLVPQGMGTEAFFGQGTRLTVV.